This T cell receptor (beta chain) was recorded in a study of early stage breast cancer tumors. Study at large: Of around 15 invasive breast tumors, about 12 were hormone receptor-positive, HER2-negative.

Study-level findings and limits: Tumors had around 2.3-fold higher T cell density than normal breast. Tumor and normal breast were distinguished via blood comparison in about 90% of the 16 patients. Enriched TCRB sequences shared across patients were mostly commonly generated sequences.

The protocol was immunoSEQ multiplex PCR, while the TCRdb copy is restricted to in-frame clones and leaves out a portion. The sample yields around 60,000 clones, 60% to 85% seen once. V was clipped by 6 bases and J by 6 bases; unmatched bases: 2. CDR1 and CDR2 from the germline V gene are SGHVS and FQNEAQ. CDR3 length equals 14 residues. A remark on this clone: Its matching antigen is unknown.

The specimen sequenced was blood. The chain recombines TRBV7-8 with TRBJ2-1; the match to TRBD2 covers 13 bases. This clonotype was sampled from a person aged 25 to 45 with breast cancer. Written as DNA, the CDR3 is TGTGCCAGCAGGAGACTAGCGGGAGGCAATGAGCAGTTCTTC. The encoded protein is CASRRLAGGNEQFF. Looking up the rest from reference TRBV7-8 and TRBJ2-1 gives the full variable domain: GAGVSQSPRYKVAKRGQDVALRCDPISGHVSLFWYQQALGQGPEFLTYFQNEAQLDKSGLPSDRFFAERPEGSVSTLKIQRTQQEDSAVYLCASRRLAGGNEQFFGPGTRLTVL.